This T cell receptor beta chain was identified during a study of OX40 agonist ivuxolimab in advanced cancers. Study-wide background: Past anti-PD-1, anti-PD-L1 or anti-CTLA-4 therapy was accepted, and 30% to 50% had received some. Among those treated, three patients had partial responses, one with hepatocellular carcinoma and two with cutaneous melanoma.

CDR1 MNHNS and CDR2 SASEGT come from the germline V gene. V was clipped by 6 bases and J by 5 bases, with 8 bases between them. CDR3 length: 12 residues. Study-wide points: In CD8+ T cells, expanded clones were on average more numerous than in CD4+.

Clones were read by immunoSEQ multiplex PCR, and TCRdb kept only the in-frame ones, dropping some. The sample shows tens of thousands of clones, 70% to 90% of them seen only once. No patient had autoimmune disease or received systemic immunosuppression. A remark on this clone: Its specificity is unknown.

Source: CD4+ or CD8+ T cells sorted from blood, taken in a trial of the OX40 agonist ivuxolimab. The receptor's source is an adult with an advanced solid tumor such as melanoma, head and neck, liver or kidney cancer. The chain joins TRBV6-1 to TRBJ1-5; D uncertain. In nucleotides, the CDR3 is TGTGCCAGCAGGGACGGAGATCAGCCCCAGCATTTT. Translated, it gives CASRDGDQPQHF.